The 29 T cell receptor beta chains below were found in one sample sequenced in a study of blood T cells in healthy people across ages. PCR was performed a second time for roughly 7 to 12 cycles using a sample-barcoded 5' primer and a J-beta primer mix. From the 5' RACE reads, TCRdb called clonotypes with MiXCR, one entry per CDR3 protein. The sample shows approximately 800,000 distinct CDR3 sequences, less than 60% of them seen only once. Material: blood. The receptor source for this set is an elderly man in good health.

V is TRBV6-6 and J is TRBJ2-5; D unclear. The CDR3 covers 16 residues. The germline V and J ends were trimmed by 0 bases and 2 bases, with 13 bases remaining between them. CDR1 MNHNY and CDR2 SVGAGI come from the germline V gene (reference sequence). Written as DNA, the CDR3 is TGTGCCAGCAGTTACTCCCCGGCAGTAGGACAAGAGACCCAGTACTTC. Translation gives CASSYSPAVGQETQYF.

The chain has TRBV3-1 and TRBJ1-2; D gene unclear. V lost 0 bases and J 8 bases, leaving 10 bases between the germline ends. CDR1 and CDR2 (germline): LGHDT, YNNKEL (reference sequence). The CDR3 spans 13 residues. The CDR3 loop is CASSQEELGGYTF. CDR3 nucleotides: TGTGCCAGCAGCCAAGAGGAGTTAGGGGGCTACACCTTC.

The chain combines TRBV9 with TRBJ2-3; tentatively, D is TRBD2 (5 bases). Deletions cut 0 bases from V and 6 bases from J, with 14 bases between. The CDR3 totals 15 residues. Germline loops: CDR1 SGDLS, CDR2 YYNGEE. The CDR3 sequence: CASSVAFTSSDTQYF. CDR3 nucleotide sequence: TGTGCCAGCAGCGTAGCCTTTACTAGTTCTGATACGCAGTATTTT.

This rearrangement joins TRBV12-3 or TRBV12-4 to TRBJ2-2, with unresolved D. Trimming took 5 bases from V and 4 from J, leaving 11 bases between them. CDR3 size: 14 residues. DNA for the CDR3: TGTGCCAGCAGTCTAGGGTCGAGCACCGGGGAGCTGTTTTTT. This encodes CASSLGSSTGELFF.

This clonotype occurred a few times. The chain recombines TRBV5-1 with TRBJ2-1, with D perhaps TRBD1 (6 bases). The CDR3 is 15 amino acids. V dropped 1 base and J dropped 9 bases, with 17 bases sitting between them. The V gene's germline CDR1 is SGHRS and CDR2 YFSETQ. CDR3 loop: CASSLLQGAAGEQFF. The CDR3 DNA sequence: TGCGCCAGCAGCTTGTTACAGGGAGCCGCCGGTGAGCAGTTCTTC.

CDR3 nucleotide sequence: TGTGCCAGCAGTTCGGGGCGGTTCACAGATACGCAGTATTTT. This codes for CASSSGRFTDTQYF. The V and J genes are TRBV12-3 or TRBV12-4 and TRBJ2-3; tentatively, D is TRBD1 or TRBD2 (5 bases each). Trimming removed 4 bases at V and 2 bases at J, with 10 bases between. This CDR3 contains 14 residues.

CDR3 in amino acids: CASSLGGPSSYEQYF. DNA of the CDR3: TGTGCCAGCAGTTTAGGTGGTCCCTCCTCCTACGAGCAGTACTTC. This rearrangement joins TRBV28 to TRBJ2-7; no clear D gene. This CDR3 region has 15 residues. V was pared by 2 bases and J by 0 bases, with 11 bases between. Germline-derived CDR1 and CDR2 are MDHEN and SYDVKM.

This chain connects TRBV12-3 or TRBV12-4 to TRBJ2-7; 8 bases are shared with TRBD2. The V and J ends lost 2 bases and 4 bases, in that order; junction bases with no gene match: 7. The CDR3 runs 15 residues. The CDR3 DNA reads as TGTGCCAGCAGTTTATCAAGCGGGAGAGGATACGAGCAGTACTTC. This sequence encodes CASSLSSGRGYEQYF.

The chain is built from TRBV5-5 and TRBJ2-4; 9 bases agree with TRBD1. The DNA end is more similar to TRBJ2-7, so the J call may be wrong. The CDR3 is 17 residues long. CDR1 is SGHKS and CDR2 is YYEKEE in the germline V gene (reference sequence). The CDR3 bases are TGTGCCAGCAGCGTGGGACAGGGTACGACGATCAAGTACGAGCAGTACTTC. As protein: CASSVGQGTTIKYEQYF.

The chain employs TRBV29-1 and TRBJ2-7; 7 positions agree with TRBD1. The trim removed 5 bases at V and 6 bases at J, leaving 4 bases unmatched. Germline lookup yields CDR1 SQVTM and CDR2 ANQGSEA. CDR3 length equals 11 residues. The CDR3, as DNA: TGCAGCGTTCGACAGGGATTCGAGCAGTACTTC. It is translated as CSVRQGFEQYF.

The CDR3: CASSVVVHNEQFF. In DNA form, the CDR3 reads TGTGCCAGCAGTGTAGTAGTACACAATGAGCAGTTCTTC. J is TRBJ2-1 and V is TRBV27, with unresolved D. V was clipped by 5 bases and J by 5 bases, with 10 bases between them. The CDR3 contains 13 residues. Per the germline V gene, CDR1 is MNHEY and CDR2 is SMNVEV (reference sequence).

This clonotype was detected only once. This sequence joins TRBV7-3 and TRBJ2-1; possible D gene TRBD1, 6 bases. The J call may be mistaken, given a closer DNA end match to TRBJ2-7. Germline V lookup: CDR1 SGHTA, CDR2 FQGTGA. The CDR3 runs to 17 residues. CDR3 residues: CASSYRLGGNTYNEQYF. The CDR3 region has the DNA TGTGCCAGCAGCTACCGGTTAGGGGGTAACACCTACAATGAGCAGTACTTC.

This chain links TRBV28 with TRBJ1-1, with a tentative D call TRBD1 (6 bases). Per the germline V gene, CDR1 is MDHEN and CDR2 is SYDVKM. Trimming took 6 bases from V and 0 from J, leaving 11 bases between them. This CDR3 region has 14 residues. The CDR3 loop reads CASRPGQLNTEAFF. CDR3 DNA sequence: TGTGCCAGCAGGCCAGGACAGCTGAACACTGAAGCTTTCTTT.

This clonotype was seen only once. A read error may be the cause here, since a much bigger clone is one base away. The V call is TRBV7-3, the J call TRBJ2-5; D could derive from TRBD1 or TRBD2 (6 bases each). The CDR3 loop spans 15 amino acids. Germline assignment: CDR1 SGHTA and CDR2 FQGTGA. The ends were cut back, 0 bases at V and 11 bases at J, with 19 bases in the middle. The CDR3 region has the DNA TGTGCCAGCAGCTTAACGAGGGGGGAAAACAATGAGCAGTACTTC. It specifies CASSLTRGENNEQYF.

This clonotype occurred many times. The chain uses TRBV10-3 and TRBJ2-5; D is possibly TRBD1 or TRBD2 (5 bases each). CDR3 size: 14 residues. The V end was cut by 6 bases, the J end by 5 bases, with 16 bases between. Germline lookup yields CDR1 ENHRY and CDR2 SYGVKD. The DNA for the CDR3 is TGTGCCATCAGAGAAAATCAGGGAGCGGAGACCCAGTACTTC. It encodes CAIRENQGAETQYF.

The V call is TRBV7-2, the J call TRBJ2-1; weak D call: TRBD1 (5 bases). CDR3 length equals 19 residues. V gave up 0 bases and J gave up 0 bases, with 18 bases separating them. Germline V gene sequence: CDR1 SGHTA, CDR2 FQGNSA. The CDR3 DNA reads as TGTGCCAGCAGCTTAGCGACGGCCGGAGCGACAGCCTCCTACAATGAGCAGTTCTTC. It is translated as CASSLATAGATASYNEQFF.

This clonotype showed up many times. The chain uses TRBV7-2 and TRBJ2-7; D not resolved. Germline CDR1 reads SGHTA; CDR2 reads FQGNSA. The CDR3 totals 13 residues. Trimming removed 5 bases from V and 6 bases from J, with 14 bases in between. This chain's CDR3 is CASSAPALAEQYF. In DNA, the CDR3 is TGTGCCAGCAGCGCCCCTGCTCTCGCCGAGCAGTACTTC.

The chain is built from TRBV27 and TRBJ2-1; 7 bases line up with TRBD2. Germline CDR1 MNHEY, CDR2 SMNVEV (reference sequence). CDR3 length: 13 amino acids. With 5 bases clipped from V and 6 bases from J, the junction kept 4 bases outside the gene matches. The CDR3 region is CASSVRLANEQFF. Written as DNA, the CDR3 is TGTGCCAGCAGTGTCCGACTAGCCAATGAGCAGTTCTTC.

The chain uses TRBV20-1 and TRBJ1-4; D gene unclear. The CDR3 spans 14 residues. Germline V gene sequence: CDR1 DFQATT, CDR2 SNEGSKA (reference sequence). V lost 2 bases and J lost 6, with 13 bases in between. The CDR3 spells CSARSRTVHEKLFF. The DNA of the CDR3 is TGCAGTGCTAGAAGTAGGACTGTCCATGAAAAACTGTTTTTT.

V and J are TRBV20-1 and TRBJ1-3, with D unclear. CDR3 length equals 12 residues. Germline loops: CDR1 DFQATT, CDR2 SNEGSKA (reference sequence). CDR3 nucleotide sequence: TGCAGCGCGTCGAGCTCTGGAAACACCATATATTTT. Protein: CSASSSGNTIYF.

This clonotype was observed a handful of times. This rearrangement joins TRBV20-1 to TRBJ2-5; TRBD2 matches at 7 bases. The CDR3 sequence is 13 residues long. CDR1 and CDR2 (germline): DFQATT, SNEGSKA (reference sequence). V shed 7 bases, J shed 11 bases, and the junction held 16 bases outside the gene matches. CDR3 sequence: CSGIRGDLPEQYF. CDR3 nucleotide sequence: TGCAGTGGGATTCGGGGGGACCTCCCGGAGCAGTACTTC.

The chain has TRBV6-2 or TRBV6-3 and TRBJ1-1; 9 nucleotides line up with TRBD1. The trim removed 6 bases at V and 3 bases at J, leaving 14 bases unmatched. Germline V lookup: CDR1 MNHEY, CDR2 SVGEGT. The CDR3 has 17 amino acids. CDR3 nucleotides: TGTGCCAGCAGATACCTATTGGGGACAGGGCCTTACACTGAAGCTTTCTTT. It yields the protein CASRYLLGTGPYTEAFF.

The chain is built from TRBV15 and TRBJ2-7, with 8 bases that match TRBD2. CDR3 size: 16 residues. V trimming: 0 bases; J trimming: 5 bases; junction bases outside the gene matches: 9. CDR1 and CDR2 (germline): LNHNV, YYDKDF (reference sequence). CDR3 sequence (DNA): TGTGCCACCAGCAGAGATCGGGCTAGCGGGTACCACGAGCAGTACTTC. This translates into CATSRDRASGYHEQYF.

This clonotype has only a few counts. The chain joins TRBV20-1 to TRBJ1-4; D perhaps matches TRBD1 (5 bases). The germline V and J ends were trimmed by 6 bases and 6 bases, with 14 bases remaining between them. Germline-derived CDR1 and CDR2 are DFQATT and SNEGSKA (reference sequence). The CDR3 length is 13 residues. This CDR3 reads CSATGTVDEKLFF. The CDR3 DNA reads TGCAGTGCCACCGGGACGGTTGATGAAAAACTGTTTTTT.

The chain links TRBV21-1 to TRBJ2-3; no DNA check was done on the table's D call, TRBD2. TRBV21-1 is a documented pseudogene. The CDR3 has 14 amino acids. The CDR3 spells CAGKAGGPGGTQYF. CDR3 DNA: TGTGCCGGTAAAGCGGGAGGGCCTGGAGGTACGCAGTATTTT.

This clonotype was seen a few times. The chain joins TRBV7-9 to TRBJ2-1, with D unresolved. V was cut by 5 bases and J by 9 bases, with 14 bases left in between. The CDR3 runs 13 residues. Germline CDR1 SEHNR, CDR2 FQNEAQ (reference sequence). CDR3 DNA: TGTGCCAGCAGCGAGGCTGTTCCGAGTGAGCAGTTCTTC. It yields the protein CASSEAVPSEQFF.

This clonotype has just a few counts. The V and J genes are TRBV7-9 and TRBJ2-6; either TRBD1 or TRBD2 may supply D (7 bases each). Between the trimmed V and J ends, which lost 5 bases and 3 bases, there was a span of 23 bases. The germline CDR1 and CDR2 sequences are SEHNR and FQNEAQ (reference sequence). The CDR3 has 19 residues. CDR3 residues: CASSPGGARLGIGANVLTF. The CDR3 DNA is TGTGCCAGCAGCCCAGGGGGGGCAAGGCTCGGGATTGGGGCCAACGTCCTGACTTTC. The complete variable domain, with remaining parts taken from reference TRBV7-9 and TRBJ2-6, reads DTGVSQNPRHKITKRGQNVTFRCDPISEHNRLYWYRQTLGQGPEFLTYFQNEAQLEKSRLLSDRFSAERPKGSFSTLEIQRTEQGDSAMYLCASSPGGARLGIGANVLTFGAGSRLTVL.

The rearrangement joins TRBV12-3 or TRBV12-4 to TRBJ1-3; D not resolved. The CDR3 is 12 amino acids. V gave up 7 bases and J gave up 9 bases, with 13 bases separating them. CDR3 sequence reads: CASTSGVGTIYF. Written as DNA, the CDR3 is TGTGCCAGCACGTCGGGCGTGGGCACCATATATTTT.

This clonotype was observed a single time. The genes are TRBV6-5 and TRBJ2-3, with D uncertain. Trimming cost V 2 bases and J 4 bases, with 13 bases left between them. Looked up from germline, CDR1 is MNHEY and CDR2 is SVGAGI. CDR3 length equals 15 residues. The CDR3 reads CASSYAQVLSDTQYF. The DNA of the CDR3 is TGTGCCAGCAGTTACGCGCAGGTCCTCTCAGATACGCAGTATTTT.